These 14 T cell receptor beta chains share one sample of origin, sequenced in a study of blood T cell repertoires in COVID-19 (TCRdb year 2020). The library was produced with the immunoSEQ multiplex PCR assay. This is the immuneACCESS table as TCRdb keeps it, with only in-frame sequences that have V and J called. A part of the clones is gone; compared with another copy, unresolved V genes explain less than half, and the rest is unexplained. Counted in this sample were 250,000 to 350,000 clones; 90% of them appeared once. 3.5% to 4.5% of the sample rests with the top ten. What was sequenced was PBMCs or T cells enriched from blood (not recorded which). The receptor set was obtained from a woman in her late teens or twenties with acute COVID-19.

This sequence joins TRBV10-3 and TRBJ2-5; no clear D gene. In germline, CDR1 is ENHRY, CDR2 SYGVKD. Between the trimmed V and J ends, which lost 4 bases and 3 bases, there was a span of 9 bases. This CDR3 comprises 13 residues. The CDR3 nucleotides are TGTGCCATCAGTGGGCGGAGCGAAGAGACCCAGTACTTC. Its protein is CAISGRSEETQYF.

The rearrangement joins TRBV27 to TRBJ2-5, with 10 bases that match TRBD2. Germline CDR1 is MNHEY and CDR2 is SMNVEV (reference sequence). J was trimmed by 4 bases and V by 0 bases; bases with no gene match: 8. This CDR3 contains 17 residues. CDR3 DNA sequence: TGTGCCAGCAGTTTATCGCTAGCGGGAGTAAGTAGAGAGACCCAGTACTTC. It specifies CASSLSLAGVSRETQYF.

This clone was picked up one time. The chain is built from TRBV7-9 and TRBJ1-6; the D is unclear. V lost 5 bases, J lost 6 bases, and 14 bases lay in between. This CDR3 has 15 residues. Germline CDR1 SEHNR, CDR2 FQNEAQ (reference sequence). CDR3 region: CASSGMGGGNSPLHF. The DNA for the CDR3 is TGTGCCAGCAGCGGAATGGGAGGTGGTAATTCACCCCTCCACTTT.

The CDR3 nucleotides are TGTGCCAGCAGCTTAGTAGCGGGAGGGCTTTCTGGCACAGATACGCAGTATTTT. Protein sequence: CASSLVAGGLSGTDTQYF. This sequence joins TRBV7-6 and TRBJ2-3, with 11 bases matching TRBD2. Germline V gene sequence: CDR1 SGHVS, CDR2 FNYEAQ. With V trimmed by 1 base and J by 1 base, 7 bases remained unmatched. This CDR3 comprises 18 residues.

The V gene is TRBV7-3, the J gene TRBJ2-1, with D unresolved. The CDR3 has 12 residues. V gave up 1 base and J gave up 9 bases, with 7 bases separating them. The germline CDR1 and CDR2 sequences are SGHTA and FQGTGA. CDR3 sequence: CASSLMWSEQFF. Here the CDR3 DNA reads TGTGCCAGCAGCTTAATGTGGAGTGAGCAGTTCTTC.

The chain is built from TRBV4-1 and TRBJ2-1, with 8 bases matching TRBD2. Germline V gene sequence: CDR1 MGHRA, CDR2 YSYEKL. This CDR3 region has 15 residues. V lost 6 bases and J lost 0; bases outside the gene matches: 4. In DNA, the CDR3 is TGCGCCAGCAGTCTGACTAGCGACTCCTACAATGAGCAGTTCTTC. This codes for CASSLTSDSYNEQFF.

The chain is built from TRBV5-5 and TRBJ2-1; 8 bases match TRBD1. V gave up 4 bases and J gave up 6 bases; unmatched junction bases: 6. The V gene's germline CDR1 is SGHKS and CDR2 YYEKEE (reference sequence). The CDR3 is 14 residues long. CDR3 nucleotide sequence: TGTGCCAGCAGCCCCCGGCAGGGGGCCAATGAGCAGTTCTTC. Translated, it gives CASSPRQGANEQFF.

The table lists this clone with a few counts. This chain connects TRBV18 to TRBJ1-4, with a possible D match to TRBD1 (6 bases). The CDR3 spans 19 residues. Trimming removed 6 bases at V and 0 bases at J, with 23 bases between. The germline V gene has CDR1 KGHSH and CDR2 LQKENI. DNA for the CDR3: TGTGCCAGCTCTCAACCCTGGGACACCAAAGACGCAACTAATGAAAAACTGTTTTTT. As protein: CASSQPWDTKDATNEKLFF.

The chain recombines TRBV18 with TRBJ1-4; 8 bases match TRBD1. This CDR3 has 15 amino acids. Per the germline V gene, CDR1 is KGHSH and CDR2 is LQKENI. Germline trimming cut 3 bases from V and 2 bases from J; bases unmatched to any gene: 2. DNA for the CDR3: TGTGCCAGCTCACCTAGACAGGGGACTAATGAAAAACTGTTTTTT. Translated: CASSPRQGTNEKLFF.

This chain uses TRBV28 with TRBJ1-2; perhaps TRBD1 as D (5 bases). CDR1 MDHEN and CDR2 SYDVKM come from the germline V gene. The CDR3 runs 14 residues. Trimming shortened V by 4 bases and J by 4 bases, and 13 bases separated the two germline ends. The CDR3 here is CASSYEGEGYGYTF. The CDR3 DNA reads as TGTGCCAGCAGTTACGAAGGGGAGGGCTATGGCTACACCTTC.

The rearrangement joins TRBV11-3 to TRBJ2-3; weak D call: TRBD1 (5 bases). The germline gives CDR1 SGHNT, CDR2 YENEEA. The V end lost 0 bases, the J end lost 2 bases, and 6 bases lay between the germline ends. The CDR3 is made up of 14 amino acids. As DNA, the CDR3 is TGTGCCAGCAGCTTAGAGGGGCCCACAGATACGCAGTATTTT. Translation: CASSLEGPTDTQYF. Combining the CDR3 with reference TRBV11-3 and TRBJ2-3 gives the whole variable domain EAGVVQSPRYKIIEKKQPVAFWCNPISGHNTLYWYLQNLGQGPELLIRYENEEAVDDSQLPKDRFSAERLKGVDSTLKIQPAELGDSAVYLCASSLEGPTDTQYFGPGTRLTVL.

The rearrangement uses TRBV5-1 and TRBJ2-3; D uncertain. CDR3 length equals 16 residues. Germline assignment: CDR1 SGHRS and CDR2 YFSETQ. V lost 0 bases and J lost 0, with 11 bases in between. In DNA, the CDR3 is TGCGCCAGCAGCTTGGGTCAGGAACCTAGCACAGATACGCAGTATTTT. Translating gives CASSLGQEPSTDTQYF. Looking up the rest from reference TRBV5-1 and TRBJ2-3 gives the full variable domain: KAGVTQTPRYLIKTRGQQVTLSCSPISGHRSVSWYQQTPGQGLQFLFEYFSETQRNKGNFPGRFSGRQFSNSRSEMNVSTLELGDSALYLCASSLGQEPSTDTQYFGPGTRLTVL.

On this clone itself: The junction does not match germline at one end; this may be a read error. The chain has TRBV11-2 and TRBJ1-4; 8 nucleotides align to TRBD1. This CDR3 is 15 amino acids long. Germline assignment: CDR1 SGHAT and CDR2 FQNNGV. The CDR3 loop is CASSNPQGANEKLFF. In nucleotides, the CDR3 is TGTGCCAGCAGCAACCCGCAGGGGGCTAACGAAAAACTGTTTTTT.

In this sample, this clone turned up a few times. The chain has TRBV29-1 and TRBJ1-1; 7 nucleotides align to TRBD1. CDR3 length: 16 amino acids. From germline, CDR1 is SQVTM and CDR2 ANQGSEA. Trimming took 3 bases from V and 0 from J; bases not matched to a gene: 10. CDR3 in amino acids: CSVEAYRGLMNTEAFF. CDR3 sequence (DNA): TGCAGCGTTGAGGCTTACAGGGGCTTAATGAACACTGAAGCTTTCTTT.